This TCR beta chain stems from a study of blood T cell repertoires in COVID-19. Study-wide background: Donors in the United States, Italy and Spain gave samples during acute or convalescent COVID-19. Sample material is recorded as cDNA or gDNA derived from T cells, B-cell-depleted T cells, or PBMCs.

Methods used by the authors: Counts of nucleated cells, estimated from reference gene primer amplification, were obtained. Profiling relied on immunoSEQ multiplex PCR, and the TCRdb table lists in-frame clones only, not all of them. Clone size and V and J calls were adopted from that table, with D and trimming inferred from the DNA. The table includes about 74,000 clones, almost 85% detected once. The CDR3 sequence is 12 residues long. Trimming removed 7 bases at V and 10 bases at J, with 16 bases between. Per the germline V gene, CDR1 is MNHNY and CDR2 is SVGAGI (reference sequence). The sample taken for sequencing was peripheral blood. The chain couples TRBV6-6 to TRBJ1-2; D is undetermined. The clonotype was recovered from a man aged 65 to 79 with acute or convalescent COVID-19. The CDR3 sequence is CASTPGGLDYTF. The CDR3, as DNA: TGTGCCAGCACCCCGGGCGGGTTAGACTACACCTTC.